The TCR beta chain under discussion was sequenced for a study of blood T cell repertoires in COVID-19. Study details: In each case, the material was cDNA or gDNA derived from T cells, B-cell-depleted T cells, or PBMCs.

Recruited during active infection, patients (from Seattle) were subsequently followed longitudinally. CDR1 SEHNR and CDR2 FQNEAQ come from the germline V gene (reference sequence). This CDR3 has 16 amino acids. V shed 0 bases, J shed 4 bases, and the junction held 5 bases outside the gene matches. TCRdb keeps only in-frame clones here, not all; method: immunoSEQ multiplex PCR. In the table there are 300,000 to 350,000 clones, 90% of which are singletons. This TCR came from a woman aged 40 to 50 with COVID-19, enrolled during active disease. J is TRBJ2-3 and V is TRBV7-9; 9 bases are a match to TRBD2. Sequencing used peripheral blood. This CDR3 is CASSLAASGTADTQYF. In nucleotides, the CDR3 is TGTGCCAGCAGCTTAGCGGCTAGCGGGACCGCAGATACGCAGTATTTT. Together with reference TRBV7-9 and TRBJ2-3, the CDR3 gives the full variable domain: DTGVSQNPRHKITKRGQNVTFRCDPISEHNRLYWYRQTLGQGPEFLTYFQNEAQLEKSRLLSDRFSAERPKGSFSTLEIQRTEQGDSAMYLCASSLAASGTADTQYFGPGTRLTVL.